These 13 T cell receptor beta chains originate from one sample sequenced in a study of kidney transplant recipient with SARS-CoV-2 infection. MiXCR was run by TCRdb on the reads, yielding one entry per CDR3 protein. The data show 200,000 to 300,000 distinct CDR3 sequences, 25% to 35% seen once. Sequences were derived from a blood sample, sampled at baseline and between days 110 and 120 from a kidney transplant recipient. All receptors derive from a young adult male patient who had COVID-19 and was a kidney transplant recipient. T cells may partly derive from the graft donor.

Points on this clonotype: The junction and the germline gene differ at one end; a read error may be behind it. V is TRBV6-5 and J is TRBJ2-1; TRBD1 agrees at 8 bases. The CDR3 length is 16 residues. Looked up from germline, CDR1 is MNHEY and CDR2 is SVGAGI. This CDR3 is CAGSKSDREINNEQFF. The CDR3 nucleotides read TGTGCCGGCAGCAAATCGGACAGGGAAATCAACAATGAGCAGTTCTTC.

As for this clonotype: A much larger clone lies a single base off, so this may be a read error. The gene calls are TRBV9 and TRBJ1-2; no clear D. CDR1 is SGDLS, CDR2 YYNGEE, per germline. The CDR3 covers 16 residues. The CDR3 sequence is CASYLKYSRKTYGHTF. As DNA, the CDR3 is TGTGCCAGCTACCTAAAGTACTCAAGAAAGACCTATGGCCACACCTTC.

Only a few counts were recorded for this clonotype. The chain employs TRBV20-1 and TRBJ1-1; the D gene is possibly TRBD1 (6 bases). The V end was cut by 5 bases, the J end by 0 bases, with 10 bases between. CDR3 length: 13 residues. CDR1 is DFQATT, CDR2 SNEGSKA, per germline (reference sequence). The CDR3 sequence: CSALQGMNTEAFF. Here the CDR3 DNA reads TGCAGTGCTCTTCAGGGGATGAACACTGAAGCTTTCTTT.

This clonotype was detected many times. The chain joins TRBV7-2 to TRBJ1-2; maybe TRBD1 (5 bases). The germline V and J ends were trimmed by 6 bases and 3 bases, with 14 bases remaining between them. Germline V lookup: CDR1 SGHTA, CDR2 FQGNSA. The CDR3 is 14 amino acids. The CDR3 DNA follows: TGTGCCAGCAGTCCAACCAGAGGGGACTATGGCTACACCTTC. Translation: CASSPTRGDYGYTF.

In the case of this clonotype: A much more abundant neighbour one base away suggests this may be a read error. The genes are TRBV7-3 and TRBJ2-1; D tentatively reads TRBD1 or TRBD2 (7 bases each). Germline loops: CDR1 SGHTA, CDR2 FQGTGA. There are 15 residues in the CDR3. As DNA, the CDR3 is TGTGGCAGCAGCGCGGGGGACAGTGACTACAATGAGCAGTTCTTC. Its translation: CGSSAGDSDYNEQFF.

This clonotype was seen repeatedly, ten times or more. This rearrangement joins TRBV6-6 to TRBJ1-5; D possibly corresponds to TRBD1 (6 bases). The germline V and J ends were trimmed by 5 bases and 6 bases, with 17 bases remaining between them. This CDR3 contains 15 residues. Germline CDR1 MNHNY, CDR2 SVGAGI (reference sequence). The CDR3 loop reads CASSRYGQFGQPQHF. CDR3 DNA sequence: TGTGCCAGCAGTCGATACGGACAGTTCGGTCAGCCCCAGCATTTT.

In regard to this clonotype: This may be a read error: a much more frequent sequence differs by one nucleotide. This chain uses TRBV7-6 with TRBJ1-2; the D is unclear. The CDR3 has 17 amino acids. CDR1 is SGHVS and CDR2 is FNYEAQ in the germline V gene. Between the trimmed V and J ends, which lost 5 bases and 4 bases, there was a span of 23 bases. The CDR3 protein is CASSQAYESRKTYGYTF. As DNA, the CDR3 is TGTGCCAGCAGCCAGGCGTATGAATCTCGAAAGACCTATGGCTACACCTTC.

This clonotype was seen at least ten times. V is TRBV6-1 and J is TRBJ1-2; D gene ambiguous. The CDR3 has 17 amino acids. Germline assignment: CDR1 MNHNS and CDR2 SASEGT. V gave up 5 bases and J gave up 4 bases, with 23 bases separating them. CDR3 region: CASSLNDSMRKTYGYTF. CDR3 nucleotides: TGTGCCAGCAGTCTAAATGACTCTATGCGAAAGACCTATGGCTACACCTTC.

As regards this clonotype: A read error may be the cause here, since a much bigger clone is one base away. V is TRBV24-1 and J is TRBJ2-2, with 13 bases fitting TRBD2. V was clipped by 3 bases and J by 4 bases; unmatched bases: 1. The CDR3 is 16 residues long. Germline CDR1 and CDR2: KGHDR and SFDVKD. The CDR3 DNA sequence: TGTGCCACCAGTGATCGGACTAGCGGGAGCACCGGGGAGCTGTTTTTT. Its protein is CATSDRTSGSTGELFF.

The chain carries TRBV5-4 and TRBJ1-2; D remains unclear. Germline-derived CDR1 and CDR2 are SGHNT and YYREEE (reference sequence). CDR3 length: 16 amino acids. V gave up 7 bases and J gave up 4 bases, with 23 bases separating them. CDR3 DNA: TGTGCCAGCGAACATCCCGTACCAGGAAAGACCTATGGCTACACCTTC. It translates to CASEHPVPGKTYGYTF.

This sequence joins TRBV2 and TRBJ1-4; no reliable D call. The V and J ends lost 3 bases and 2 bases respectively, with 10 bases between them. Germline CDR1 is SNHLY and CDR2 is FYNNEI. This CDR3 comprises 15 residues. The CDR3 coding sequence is TGTGCCAGCAGTGACCGAAGAGGGACTAATGAAAAACTGTTTTTT. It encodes CASSDRRGTNEKLFF.

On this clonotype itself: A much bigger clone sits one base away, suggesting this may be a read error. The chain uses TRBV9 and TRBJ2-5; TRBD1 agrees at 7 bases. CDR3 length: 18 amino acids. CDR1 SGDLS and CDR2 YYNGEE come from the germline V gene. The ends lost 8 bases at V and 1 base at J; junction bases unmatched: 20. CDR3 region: CARSPARTITGAQETQYF. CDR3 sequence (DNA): TGTGCCAGAAGCCCGGCGCGAACGATTACAGGGGCCCAAGAGACCCAGTACTTC.

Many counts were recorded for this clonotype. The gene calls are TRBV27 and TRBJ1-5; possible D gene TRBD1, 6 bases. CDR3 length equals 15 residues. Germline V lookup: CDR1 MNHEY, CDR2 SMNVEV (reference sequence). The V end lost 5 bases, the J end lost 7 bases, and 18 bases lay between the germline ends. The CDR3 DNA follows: TGTGCCAGCAGTGCCACCTACCCAGGGGTCCAGCCCCAGCATTTT. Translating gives CASSATYPGVQPQHF.